This TCR beta chain was captured by sequencing in a study of early stage breast cancer tumors. This CDR3 comprises 14 residues. V lost 4 bases and J 6 bases, leaving 16 bases between the germline ends. Germline CDR1 PRHDT, CDR2 FYEKMQ (reference sequence). This clone counts as medium-sized. Sequenced by immunoSEQ multiplex PCR; TCRdb stores in-frame clones only, minus some. There are thousands of clones in the sample; 50% to 80% occur only once, and less than 15% lies in the top ten. The chain carries TRBV13 and TRBJ2-7; D may be TRBD1 or TRBD2 (6 bases each). The clonotype was recovered from a person aged 50 to 59 with breast cancer. Sequencing used normal breast tissue next to the tumor. CDR3 coding DNA: TGTGCCAGCAGCTCCCCCGGGGGCTTGGGCGAGCAGTACTTC. It codes for CASSSPGGLGEQYF.